This T cell receptor beta chain originates from a study of post-analysis software for immune sequencing data. Study in general: Multiple sclerosis in the patients followed relapsing-remitting, secondary progressive and progressive-relapsing courses. General study findings and limits: Elevated frequency relative to controls characterized four or five TRBV segments in patients, TRBV5-6, TRBV5-1 and TRBV20-1 among them.

This CDR3 has 12 amino acids. Germline assignment: CDR1 KGHDR and CDR2 SFDVKD. The V end was cut by 10 bases, the J end by 4 bases, with 10 bases between. Unique molecular identifiers had been added to the TCR beta cDNA libraries. TCRdb redid the calling of the PCR reads with MiXCR, one entry per CDR3 protein. Of 450,000 or so distinct CDR3 sequences detected, around 40% appear once; the ten largest clones hold over 10%. Regarding this clonotype: Its antigen remains unidentified.

Sequenced sample: blood. The J gene is TRBJ2-1, the V gene TRBV24-1, with D maybe TRBD2 (6 bases). This TCR came from a girl aged 5 to 17 with multiple sclerosis. This CDR3 is CATRDFYNEQFF. The CDR3 coding sequence is TGTGCCACTCGGGACTTTTACAATGAGCAGTTCTTC.